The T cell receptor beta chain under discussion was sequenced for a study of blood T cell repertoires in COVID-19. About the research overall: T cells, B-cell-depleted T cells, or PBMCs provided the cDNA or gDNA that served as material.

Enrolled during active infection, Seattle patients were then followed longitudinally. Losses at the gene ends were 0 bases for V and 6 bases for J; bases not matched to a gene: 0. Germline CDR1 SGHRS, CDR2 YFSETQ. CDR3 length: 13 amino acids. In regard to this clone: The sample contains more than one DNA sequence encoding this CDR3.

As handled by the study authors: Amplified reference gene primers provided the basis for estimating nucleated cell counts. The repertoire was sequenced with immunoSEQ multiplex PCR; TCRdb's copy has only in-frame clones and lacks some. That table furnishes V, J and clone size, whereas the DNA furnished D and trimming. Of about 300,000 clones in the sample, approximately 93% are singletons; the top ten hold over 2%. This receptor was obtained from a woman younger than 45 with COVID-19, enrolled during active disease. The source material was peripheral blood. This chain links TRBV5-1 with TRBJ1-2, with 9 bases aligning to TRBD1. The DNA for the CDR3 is TGCGCCAGCAGCTTGGGACAGGGGGATGGCTACACCTTC. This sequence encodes CASSLGQGDGYTF.